This TCR beta chain stems from a study of metastatic and nonmetastatic thyroid tumors. Study outcomes and limitations: Within blood and tumor, benign nodules reportedly had significantly lower TCR beta diversity than malignant thyroid tumors did.

With MiXCR, TCRdb reprocessed the PCR reads. The sample has roughly 36,000 clones; roughly a quarter are singletons. The CDR3 sequence is 15 residues long. Per germline, CDR1 MNHEY and CDR2 SVGAGI. Trimming removed 2 bases from V and 3 bases from J, with 14 bases in between. This clone is labeled as medium-sized (0.01 to 0.1%). What it binds is not known. None of the patients had undergone any treatment ahead of thyroid surgery. The clonotype comes from a female donor with papillary thyroid cancer or a benign thyroid nodule (not recorded which). Some clones in this sample may be carry-over from other donors' samples. This chain uses TRBV6-5 with TRBJ2-7; D perhaps matches TRBD1 (6 bases). Specimen: blood. The CDR3 DNA reads as TGTGCCAGCAGTTACGGGTCACAGGGTTTCTACGAGCAGTACTTC. Translation gives CASSYGSQGFYEQYF.